Listed below are T cell receptor beta chains from one sample, sequenced in a study of blood T cell repertoires in COVID-19. Produced via immunoSEQ multiplex PCR; TCRdb's table is partial and in-frame only. Among roughly 77,000 clones listed, about three quarters were seen once. Sequencing used peripheral blood. All receptors come from a human donor in a cohort sampled during active COVID-19. Both conserved end residues are part of each CDR3. The order of the fields is D gene, V gene, J gene, clone size, CDR3 protein, CDR3 DNA. A D gene is named only where the DNA matches it firmly. Size is omitted from some rows. Given values are once, few, many or a class for expanded clones.

d_call: TRBD1
v_call: TRBV14
j_call: TRBJ2-7
clone_size: -
cdr3_aa: CASSQDPFRTGGREQYF
cdr3_nt: TGTGCCAGCAGCCAAGATCCGTTTCGGACAGGGGGCAGGGAGCAGTACTTC

d_call: TRBD1
v_call: TRBV19
j_call: TRBJ2-4
clone_size: -
cdr3_aa: CASSIDRENIQYF
cdr3_nt: TGTGCCAGTAGTATCGACAGGGAAAACATTCAGTACTTC

d_call: -
v_call: TRBV7-9
j_call: TRBJ2-3
clone_size: -
cdr3_aa: CASSSLRSGLASDTQYF
cdr3_nt: TGTGCCAGCAGCTCCCTCCGCAGTGGGCTAGCATCAGATACGCAGTATTTT

d_call: -
v_call: TRBV9
j_call: TRBJ1-1
clone_size: -
cdr3_aa: CASSREGGRSTEAFF
cdr3_nt: TGTGCCAGCAGCCGAGAGGGGGGGAGAAGCACTGAAGCTTTCTTT

d_call: -
v_call: TRBV28
j_call: TRBJ2-3
clone_size: -
cdr3_aa: CASRLAGTGDTQYF
cdr3_nt: TGTGCCAGCAGACTAGCCGGGACTGGCGATACGCAGTATTTT

d_call: TRBD1
v_call: TRBV11-2
j_call: TRBJ2-7
clone_size: few
cdr3_aa: CASSPKQGNEQYF
cdr3_nt: TGTGCCAGCAGCCCGAAACAGGGGAACGAGCAGTACTTC

d_call: -
v_call: TRBV3-1/TRBV3-2
j_call: TRBJ2-5
clone_size: once
cdr3_aa: CASSRQGGAETQYF
cdr3_nt: TGTGCCAGCAGCCGCCAGGGCGGGGCGGAGACCCAGTACTTC

d_call: -
v_call: TRBV7-2
j_call: TRBJ2-7
clone_size: -
cdr3_aa: CASSLETSTHEQYF
cdr3_nt: TGTGCCAGCAGCTTAGAGACTTCCACCCACGAGCAGTACTTC

d_call: TRBD2
v_call: TRBV2
j_call: TRBJ2-5
clone_size: -
cdr3_aa: CASRGTTPWQYF
cdr3_nt: TGTGCCAGCAGGGGGACTACCCCGTGGCAGTACTTC

d_call: TRBD1
v_call: TRBV18
j_call: TRBJ1-1
clone_size: -
cdr3_aa: CASSPPPGQGQTEAFF
cdr3_nt: TGTGCCAGCTCACCACCCCCCGGACAGGGCCAGACTGAAGCTTTCTTT

d_call: -
v_call: TRBV7-2
j_call: TRBJ2-7
clone_size: -
cdr3_aa: CASSLAVRSSYEQYF
cdr3_nt: TGTGCCAGCAGCTTAGCGGTTAGAAGCTCCTACGAGCAGTACTTC

d_call: TRBD2
v_call: TRBV10-3
j_call: TRBJ2-3
clone_size: -
cdr3_aa: CAISVLAGGTDTQYF
cdr3_nt: TGTGCCATCAGTGTACTAGCGGGGGGCACAGATACGCAGTATTTT

d_call: -
v_call: TRBV4-3
j_call: TRBJ1-1
clone_size: -
cdr3_aa: CASSLRDGAGTEAFF
cdr3_nt: TGCGCCAGCAGCCTCCGAGACGGCGCGGGCACTGAAGCTTTCTTT

d_call: TRBD1
v_call: TRBV5-4
j_call: TRBJ2-7
clone_size: once
cdr3_aa: CASSLKGQGYEQYF
cdr3_nt: TGTGCCAGCAGCTTGAAGGGACAGGGCTACGAGCAGTACTTC

d_call: TRBD2
v_call: TRBV3-1/TRBV3-2
j_call: TRBJ2-5
clone_size: few
cdr3_aa: CASSQIWLAGEETQYF
cdr3_nt: TGTGCCAGCAGCCAGATATGGCTAGCGGGGGAAGAGACCCAGTACTTC

d_call: TRBD1
v_call: TRBV28
j_call: TRBJ2-3
clone_size: once
cdr3_aa: CASREGGAKRDTQYF
cdr3_nt: TGTGCCAGCAGAGAAGGGGGCGCAAAGAGAGATACGCAGTATTTT

d_call: -
v_call: TRBV4-1
j_call: TRBJ2-3
clone_size: -
cdr3_aa: CASSLYLRGTLSTDTQYF
cdr3_nt: TGCGCCAGCAGCCTTTACTTACGGGGAACCCTTAGCACAGATACGCAGTATTTT

d_call: -
v_call: TRBV3-1/TRBV3-2
j_call: TRBJ2-7
clone_size: -
cdr3_aa: CASSQASRRLHEQYF
cdr3_nt: TGTGCCAGCAGCCAAGCATCCCGGAGACTCCACGAGCAGTACTTC

d_call: -
v_call: TRBV5-6
j_call: TRBJ1-2
clone_size: -
cdr3_aa: CASSSTGYGYTF
cdr3_nt: TGTGCCAGCAGCTCTACAGGGTATGGCTACACCTTC

d_call: TRBD1
v_call: TRBV11-2
j_call: TRBJ2-7
clone_size: -
cdr3_aa: CASGKTGTSYEQYF
cdr3_nt: TGTGCCAGCGGCAAGACAGGGACCTCCTACGAGCAGTACTTC

d_call: -
v_call: TRBV24-1
j_call: TRBJ2-7
clone_size: -
cdr3_aa: CATSDPNSYEQYF
cdr3_nt: TGTGCCACCAGTGATCCGAACAGCTACGAGCAGTACTTC

d_call: TRBD1
v_call: TRBV6-1
j_call: TRBJ1-3
clone_size: -
cdr3_aa: CASSEFRQGVTGRSSGNTIYF
cdr3_nt: TGTGCCAGCAGTGAATTTAGACAGGGGGTTACTGGCAGAAGCTCTGGAAACACCATATATTTT

d_call: -
v_call: TRBV6-6
j_call: TRBJ2-1
clone_size: once
cdr3_aa: CASSYTSRQERFF
cdr3_nt: TGTGCCAGCAGTTACACCTCCCGACAGGAGCGGTTCTTC

d_call: -
v_call: TRBV21-1
j_call: TRBJ1-6
clone_size: -
cdr3_aa: CASRIQGRTPLHF
cdr3_nt: TGTGCCAGCAGGATACAGGGTAGGACACCCCTCCACTTT

d_call: -
v_call: TRBV7-2
j_call: TRBJ1-1
clone_size: -
cdr3_aa: CASSSDSLNTEAFF
cdr3_nt: TGTGCCAGCAGCTCCGACAGTCTGAACACTGAAGCTTTCTTT

d_call: TRBD1
v_call: TRBV5-1
j_call: TRBJ1-4
clone_size: -
cdr3_aa: CASSWTGLGNEKLFF
cdr3_nt: TGCGCCAGCAGCTGGACAGGGCTAGGAAATGAAAAACTGTTTTTT

d_call: -
v_call: TRBV5-4
j_call: TRBJ1-1
clone_size: -
cdr3_aa: CASSLSTLSTEAFF
cdr3_nt: TGTGCCAGCAGCTTGAGTACCCTTAGTACTGAAGCTTTCTTT

d_call: -
v_call: TRBV4-3
j_call: TRBJ2-7
clone_size: -
cdr3_aa: CASSHTGPGAYEQYF
cdr3_nt: TGCGCCAGCAGCCATACTGGCCCGGGGGCCTACGAGCAGTACTTC

d_call: TRBD2
v_call: TRBV28
j_call: TRBJ2-7
clone_size: -
cdr3_aa: CASSLPGAGGSYEQYF
cdr3_nt: TGTGCCAGCAGTTTACCGGGGGCGGGGGGCTCCTACGAGCAGTACTTC

d_call: -
v_call: TRBV10-2
j_call: TRBJ1-5
clone_size: -
cdr3_aa: CASRDRRSNQPQHF
cdr3_nt: TGCGCCAGCAGGGACAGAAGAAGCAATCAGCCCCAGCATTTT

d_call: -
v_call: TRBV5-4
j_call: TRBJ1-3
clone_size: -
cdr3_aa: CASSLAYSGNTIYF
cdr3_nt: TGTGCCAGCAGCTTGGCCTACTCTGGAAACACCATATATTTT

d_call: TRBD1
v_call: TRBV6-1
j_call: TRBJ2-6
clone_size: few
cdr3_aa: CASSGETGNGANVLTF
cdr3_nt: TGTGCCAGCAGTGGGGAGACAGGGAACGGGGCCAACGTCCTGACTTTC

d_call: TRBD1
v_call: TRBV4-1
j_call: TRBJ2-1
clone_size: -
cdr3_aa: CASSLTGTGVGNEQFF
cdr3_nt: TGCGCCAGCAGCCTCACCGGGACAGGGGTGGGCAATGAGCAGTTCTTC

d_call: -
v_call: TRBV1
j_call: TRBJ2-3
clone_size: -
cdr3_aa: CTSSHLLGGCTDTQYF
cdr3_nt: TGCACCAGCAGCCACCTTCTCGGGGGGTGCACAGATACGCAGTATTTT

d_call: -
v_call: TRBV5-5
j_call: TRBJ1-4
clone_size: -
cdr3_aa: CASSDPGLAEGEKLFF
cdr3_nt: TGTGCCAGCAGCGACCCCGGACTGGCGGAAGGTGAAAAACTGTTTTTT

d_call: -
v_call: TRBV24-1
j_call: TRBJ1-2
clone_size: -
cdr3_aa: CATSDHDSLYGYTF
cdr3_nt: TGTGCCACCAGTGACCACGACAGCCTCTATGGCTACACCTTC

d_call: -
v_call: TRBV2
j_call: TRBJ1-3
clone_size: -
cdr3_aa: CASSEAMDRLIYF
cdr3_nt: TGTGCCAGCAGTGAAGCAATGGACAGACTCATATATTTT

d_call: TRBD1
v_call: TRBV2
j_call: TRBJ1-2
clone_size: -
cdr3_aa: CATKGGPYYGYTF
cdr3_nt: TGTGCCACCAAAGGGGGCCCTTACTATGGCTACACCTTC

d_call: -
v_call: TRBV2
j_call: TRBJ1-6
clone_size: -
cdr3_aa: CASSEAGSTHSPLHF
cdr3_nt: TGTGCCAGCAGTGAAGCTGGGAGTACCCATTCACCCCTCCACTTT

d_call: TRBD1
v_call: TRBV18
j_call: TRBJ2-3
clone_size: -
cdr3_aa: CASSPRKRDRVTDTQYF
cdr3_nt: TGTGCCAGCTCACCGCGGAAACGGGACAGGGTCACAGATACGCAGTATTTT

d_call: TRBD1
v_call: TRBV5-4
j_call: TRBJ1-2
clone_size: -
cdr3_aa: CASSSRQGTNYGYTF
cdr3_nt: TGTGCCAGCAGCTCTAGACAGGGGACTAACTATGGCTACACCTTC

d_call: -
v_call: TRBV4-1
j_call: TRBJ1-2
clone_size: -
cdr3_aa: CASSQAAANYGYTF
cdr3_nt: TGCGCCAGCAGCCAAGCGGCGGCTAACTATGGCTACACCTTC

d_call: -
v_call: TRBV7-9
j_call: TRBJ1-2
clone_size: -
cdr3_aa: CASTLGGIRANYGYTF
cdr3_nt: TGTGCCAGCACCCTGGGGGGAATCCGAGCTAACTATGGCTACACCTTC

d_call: -
v_call: TRBV10-3
j_call: TRBJ1-5
clone_size: -
cdr3_aa: CAISALGGVHSNQPQHF
cdr3_nt: TGTGCCATCAGTGCCCTTGGGGGGGTGCATAGCAATCAGCCCCAGCATTTT

d_call: -
v_call: TRBV6-6
j_call: TRBJ1-3
clone_size: few
cdr3_aa: CASRSVTGNTIYF
cdr3_nt: TGTGCCAGCAGGTCGGTTACTGGAAACACCATATATTTT

d_call: TRBD1
v_call: TRBV9
j_call: TRBJ1-6
clone_size: -
cdr3_aa: CASSEGTGLYNSPLHF
cdr3_nt: TGTGCCAGCAGCGAGGGGACAGGGCTCTATAATTCACCCCTCCACTTT

d_call: TRBD2
v_call: TRBV15
j_call: TRBJ2-1
clone_size: -
cdr3_aa: CATETIAGGAYNEQFF
cdr3_nt: TGTGCCACCGAAACCATAGCGGGGGGTGCATACAATGAGCAGTTCTTC

d_call: -
v_call: TRBV7-2
j_call: TRBJ1-5
clone_size: few
cdr3_aa: CASSLGVRGQPQHF
cdr3_nt: TGTGCCAGCAGCTTAGGGGTTAGGGGTCAGCCCCAGCATTTT

d_call: -
v_call: TRBV30
j_call: TRBJ1-2
clone_size: -
cdr3_aa: CAADSNYGYTF
cdr3_nt: TGTGCCGCGGACAGCAACTATGGCTACACCTTC

d_call: TRBD2
v_call: TRBV7-2
j_call: TRBJ2-4
clone_size: -
cdr3_aa: CASSIGTSGGNIQYF
cdr3_nt: TGTGCCAGCAGCATCGGGACTAGCGGGGGGAACATTCAGTACTTC

d_call: -
v_call: TRBV19
j_call: TRBJ2-7
clone_size: -
cdr3_aa: CASSTTGSASSYEQYF
cdr3_nt: TGTGCCAGTAGTACTACAGGGTCAGCGTCAAGCTACGAGCAGTACTTC

d_call: -
v_call: TRBV5-6
j_call: TRBJ2-5
clone_size: -
cdr3_aa: CASSFSAGAETQYF
cdr3_nt: TGTGCCAGCAGCTTCAGTGCGGGGGCGGAGACCCAGTACTTC

d_call: TRBD2
v_call: TRBV28
j_call: TRBJ2-2
clone_size: -
cdr3_aa: CASTSGGRELFF
cdr3_nt: TGTGCCAGTACTAGCGGGGGGAGGGAGCTGTTTTTT

d_call: -
v_call: TRBV20-1
j_call: TRBJ2-1
clone_size: -
cdr3_aa: CSARSGSEQFF
cdr3_nt: TGCAGTGCTAGATCGGGTAGCGAGCAGTTCTTC

d_call: TRBD2
v_call: TRBV27
j_call: TRBJ2-1
clone_size: -
cdr3_aa: CASSLMKTSDSYNEQFF
cdr3_nt: TGTGCCAGCAGTTTAATGAAGACTAGCGATTCCTACAATGAGCAGTTCTTC

d_call: TRBD2
v_call: TRBV7-2
j_call: TRBJ2-7
clone_size: -
cdr3_aa: CASSLVSGGSSYEQYF
cdr3_nt: TGTGCCAGCAGCTTAGTTAGCGGGGGGTCCTCCTACGAGCAGTACTTC

d_call: -
v_call: TRBV5-1
j_call: TRBJ1-2
clone_size: -
cdr3_aa: CASSLGDSGRNYGYTF
cdr3_nt: TGCGCCAGCAGCTTGGGGGATTCGGGAAGGAACTATGGCTACACCTTC